This TCR beta chain was profiled in a study of T cell responses to AZD1222 COVID-19 vaccine. Study observations and caveats: Donors, mostly white British, included more females; clonal diversity was possibly underestimated. The study sampled repertoires only after the peak T cell response.

CDR1 and CDR2 from the germline V gene are SGHVS and FQNEAQ. CDR3 length equals 14 residues. Points on this clone: Its antigen is unidentified. Compared with germline, one end of the junction differs, possibly owing to a read error.

Some clones are missing from TCRdb's copy, which holds only in-frame ones; the method was immunoSEQ multiplex PCR. The sample includes under 200,000 clones, around nine tenths seen only once; the top ten take less than 4.5%. The sample consisted of peripheral blood, taken 28 days after the second dose of the MenACWY control vaccine. The chain couples TRBV7-8 to TRBJ1-2; no firm D call. The clonotype comes from an adult who received the MenACWY meningococcal vaccine as a control. The CDR3 loop is CASRLAGSSAGYTF. The CDR3 DNA reads TGTGCCAGCAGATTAGCCGGGTCCTCGGCTGGCTACACCTTC.